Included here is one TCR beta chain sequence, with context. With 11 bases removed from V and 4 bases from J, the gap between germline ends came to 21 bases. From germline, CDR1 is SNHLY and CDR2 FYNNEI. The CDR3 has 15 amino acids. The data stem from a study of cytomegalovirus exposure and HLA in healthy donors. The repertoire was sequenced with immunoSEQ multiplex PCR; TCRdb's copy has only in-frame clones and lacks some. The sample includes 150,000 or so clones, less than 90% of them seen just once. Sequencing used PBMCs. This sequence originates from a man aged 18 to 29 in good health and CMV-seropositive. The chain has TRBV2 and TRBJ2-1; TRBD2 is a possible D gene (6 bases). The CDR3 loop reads CAGHGRGRIYNEQFF. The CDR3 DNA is TGTGCCGGACATGGGCGGGGTCGGATATACAATGAGCAGTTCTTC.